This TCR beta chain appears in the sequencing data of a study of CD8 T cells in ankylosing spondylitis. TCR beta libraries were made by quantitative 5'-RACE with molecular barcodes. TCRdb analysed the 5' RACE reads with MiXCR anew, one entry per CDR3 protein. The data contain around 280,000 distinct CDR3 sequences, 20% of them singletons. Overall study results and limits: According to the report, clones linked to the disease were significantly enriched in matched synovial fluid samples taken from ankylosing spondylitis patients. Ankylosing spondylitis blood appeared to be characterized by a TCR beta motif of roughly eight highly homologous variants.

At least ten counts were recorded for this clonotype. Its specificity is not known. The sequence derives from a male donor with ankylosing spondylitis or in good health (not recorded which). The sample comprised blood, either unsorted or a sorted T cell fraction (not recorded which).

The CDR3 loop is CASSLRRARRNEQFF. Written as DNA, the CDR3 is TGTGCCAGCAGTTTAAGGCGGGCCAGGCGAAATGAGCAGTTCTTC. The chain recombines TRBV28 with TRBJ2-1; weak D call: TRBD2 (5 bases). Per the germline V gene, CDR1 is MDHEN and CDR2 is SYDVKM. The CDR3 is 15 residues long. Trimming pared 2 bases from V and 7 bases from J, leaving 15 bases between.